This passage covers 23 T cell receptor beta chains from one sample sequenced in a study of identical twins. Each CDR3 protein gets one entry after TCRdb re-called the 5' RACE reads with MiXCR. The repertoire has roughly 1.6 million distinct CDR3 sequences, under 35% of them found once; the top ten carry roughly 0.3%. The sample consisted of cord blood. These receptors originate from a newborn girl in good health.

As for this clonotype: The germline gene is not matched at one end of the junction; a read error may be the cause. This chain joins TRBV27 and TRBJ2-4; D call uncertain. This CDR3 has 11 amino acids. CDR1 is MNHEY, CDR2 SMNVEV, per germline (reference sequence). This chain's CDR3 is CASRLEYEQCF. CDR3 bases: TGTGCCAGCAGGTTAGAGTACGAGCAGTGCTTC.

The chain couples TRBV20-1 to TRBJ2-1; no definite D call. With the DNA end fitting TRBJ2-7 better, the J assignment may be wrong. Germline CDR1 is DFQATT and CDR2 is SNEGSKA (reference sequence). The CDR3 covers 16 residues. The CDR3 sequence is CSARGFQASSYNEQYF. The CDR3 DNA reads TGCAGTGCTAGAGGTTTCCAAGCGAGCTCCTACAATGAGCAGTACTTC.

The rearrangement joins TRBV5-1 to TRBJ1-4, with 9 bases identical to TRBD1. The CDR3 totals 15 residues. The germline CDR1 and CDR2 sequences are SGHRS and YFSETQ. After removal of 2 bases from V and 4 bases from J, the junction contained 3 bases not matched to a gene. CDR3 loop: CASSFRTGVNEKLFF. CDR3 coding DNA: TGCGCCAGCAGCTTCAGGACAGGGGTTAATGAAAAACTGTTTTTT.

The V gene is TRBV29-1, the J gene TRBJ1-1; D ambiguous. Germline CDR1 SQVTM, CDR2 ANQGSEA. This CDR3 has 12 residues. The V end lost 4 bases, the J end lost 5 bases, and 11 bases lay between the germline ends. The CDR3 loop is CSVVGLRTEAFF. CDR3 coding DNA: TGCAGCGTTGTGGGCCTTAGAACTGAAGCTTTCTTT.

This clonotype turned up a few times. Germline is not matched at one junction end, which may reflect a read error. The chain couples TRBV20-1 to TRBJ1-2; the D is unclear. Germline V gene data show CDR1 as DFQATT and CDR2 as SNEGSKA (reference sequence). This CDR3 has 8 residues. The CDR3 region has the DNA TGTGGAGGGAGGGGCTACACCTTC. Translation gives CGGRGYTF.

The rearrangement joins TRBV7-2 to TRBJ1-5, with D tentatively TRBD1 (6 bases). Germline assignment: CDR1 SGHTA and CDR2 FQGNSA. The V end was cut by 1 base, the J end by 3 bases, with 13 bases between. CDR3 length: 16 residues. CDR3 in amino acids: CASSLVAGDTNQPQHF. As DNA, the CDR3 is TGTGCCAGCAGCTTAGTAGCAGGGGACACCAATCAGCCCCAGCATTTT.

This clonotype was counted a few times. The rearrangement links TRBV12-3 or TRBV12-4 to TRBJ2-7; the D is unclear. CDR3 size: 14 residues. V gave up 4 bases and J gave up 0 bases, with 10 bases separating them. Here the CDR3 reads CASSSKDPSYEQYF. The CDR3 DNA reads as TGTGCCAGCAGTTCCAAGGATCCCTCCTACGAGCAGTACTTC.

This clonotype was counted ten times or more. The genes are TRBV28 and TRBJ2-1, with 7 bases matching TRBD2. Germline trimming cut 3 bases from V and 2 bases from J; bases unmatched to any gene: 10. This CDR3 comprises 17 residues. Germline V gives CDR1 MDHEN, CDR2 SYDVKM. The CDR3 loop reads CASSFAVGRDPYNEQFF. In DNA, the CDR3 is TGTGCCAGCAGTTTTGCAGTGGGGAGGGACCCCTACAATGAGCAGTTCTTC.

V usage is TRBV28 and J usage is TRBJ2-7; 7 bases align to TRBD2. Trimming removed 8 bases from V and 2 bases from J; junction bases left unmatched: 6. The CDR3 has 13 residues. Germline V gene data show CDR1 as MDHEN and CDR2 as SYDVKM. The CDR3, as DNA: TGTGCCAGCCAAGCGGGACTGCCCTACGAGCAGTACTTC. Its protein product is CASQAGLPYEQYF.

Note on this clonotype: A clone one base away is much larger, so this may be a read error. The chain links TRBV29-1 to TRBJ2-1, with 9 bases that match TRBD2. The CDR3 runs 16 residues. Per germline, CDR1 SQVTM and CDR2 ANQGSEA. V trimming: 1 base; J trimming: 7 bases; junction bases outside the gene matches: 11. The CDR3 sequence is CSVEARPAGGWNEQFF. The CDR3 DNA follows: TGCAGCGTTGAAGCCCGACCAGCGGGGGGATGGAATGAGCAGTTCTTC.

Notes on this clonotype: Relative to the germline gene, one junction end is altered; a read error may explain this. J is TRBJ2-3 and V is TRBV20-1, with D hard to call. The CDR3 spans 14 residues. CDR1 DFQATT and CDR2 SNEGSKA come from the germline V gene (reference sequence). The chain's CDR3 is CSARVPSLTDMQYF. CDR3 sequence (DNA): TGCAGTGCTAGAGTACCCTCGCTCACAGATATGCAGTATTTT.

This clonotype has only a few counts. The rearrangement joins TRBV19 to TRBJ2-3, with D possibly matching TRBD1 (5 bases). Germline lookup yields CDR1 LNHDA and CDR2 SQIVND (reference sequence). There are 16 residues in the CDR3. Trimming shortened V by 3 bases and J by 2 bases, and 15 bases separated the two germline ends. Written as DNA, the CDR3 is TGTGCCAGTAGTATTTTCCTGACAGTCCTCACAGATACGCAGTATTTT. This gives the protein CASSIFLTVLTDTQYF. Together with reference TRBV19 and TRBJ2-3, the CDR3 gives the full variable domain: DGGITQSPKYLFRKEGQNVTLSCEQNLNHDAMYWYRQDPGQGLRLIYYSQIVNDFQKGDIAEGYSVSREKKESFPLTVTSAQKNPTAFYLCASSIFLTVLTDTQYFGPGTRLTVL.

This clonotype was detected only a few times. The V and J genes are TRBV28 and TRBJ2-7; D possibly corresponds to TRBD2 (5 bases). CDR1 is MDHEN and CDR2 is SYDVKM in the germline V gene. This CDR3 region has 15 residues. V was shortened by 2 bases and J by 0 bases, with 11 bases between the two germline ends. CDR3 in DNA: TGTGCCAGCAGTTTAGAGCGGATGAGCTCCTACGAGCAGTACTTC. It is translated as CASSLERMSSYEQYF. The full variable domain, with the rest looked up from reference TRBV28 and TRBJ2-7, is DVKVTQSSRYLVKRTGEKVFLECVQDMDHENMFWYRQDPGLGLRLIYFSYDVKMKEKGDIPEGYSVSREKKERFSLILESASTNQTSMYLCASSLERMSSYEQYFGPGTRLTVT.

The chain is built from TRBV6-1 and TRBJ2-3; 10 bases line up with TRBD2. This CDR3 is 13 amino acids long. The trim removed 9 bases at V and 6 bases at J, leaving 6 bases unmatched. CDR1 is MNHNS and CDR2 is SASEGT in the germline V gene. CDR3 nucleotide sequence: TGTGCCAGTAAGCGGGGGGGCGTGGATACGCAGTATTTT. The encoded protein is CASKRGGVDTQYF.

The chain has TRBV7-2 and TRBJ2-1, with 7 bases matching TRBD2. Germline-derived CDR1 and CDR2 are SGHTA and FQGNSA. J lost 8 bases, V lost 5 bases, and 3 bases had no gene match. The CDR3 is 12 amino acids. The DNA for the CDR3 is TGTGCCAGCAGCGAGACTAGCTATGAGCAGTTCTTC. Protein sequence: CASSETSYEQFF.

This clonotype has a handful of counts. The chain is built from TRBV9 and TRBJ2-3; TRBD2 is a possible D gene (6 bases). Trimming shortened V by 4 bases and J by 2 bases, and 17 bases separated the two germline ends. The CDR3 sequence is 16 residues long. Germline assignment: CDR1 SGDLS and CDR2 YYNGEE. As DNA, the CDR3 is TGTGCCAGCAGCCCAGCGGGCAGGGCCTTCACAGATACGCAGTATTTT. Protein product: CASSPAGRAFTDTQYF.

V usage is TRBV12-3 or TRBV12-4 and J usage is TRBJ1-4; TRBD1 aligns across 8 bases. CDR3 length: 14 amino acids. Germline trimming cut 4 bases from V and 6 bases from J; bases unmatched to any gene: 4. The CDR3 loop reads CASSSTGVDEKLFF. CDR3 DNA: TGTGCCAGCAGTTCGACAGGGGTAGATGAAAAACTGTTTTTT.

This clonotype was seen more than once but under ten times. V is TRBV5-1 and J is TRBJ2-7; TRBD1 agrees at 7 bases. J was trimmed by 2 bases and V by 0 bases; bases with no gene match: 5. CDR3 length: 15 residues. Germline CDR1 reads SGHRS; CDR2 reads YFSETQ. CDR3 region: CASSLADRAAYEQYF. CDR3 in DNA: TGCGCCAGCAGCTTGGCCGACAGGGCTGCCTACGAGCAGTACTTC.

The chain is built from TRBV25-1 and TRBJ1-1, with TRBD1 identical over 8 bases. With V trimmed by 3 bases and J by 8 bases, 8 bases remained unmatched. Germline V lookup: CDR1 MGHDK, CDR2 SYGVNS. This CDR3 contains 14 residues. The CDR3 DNA reads as TGTGCCAGCAGTGATCCGGCAGGGGGCACCGAAGCTTTCTTT. The encoded protein is CASSDPAGGTEAFF. Based on the CDR3 plus reference TRBV25-1 and TRBJ1-1, the full variable domain is EADIYQTPRYLVIGTGKKITLECSQTMGHDKMYWYQQDPGMELHLIHYSYGVNSTEKGDLSSESTVSRIRTEHFPLTLESARPSHTSQYLCASSDPAGGTEAFFGQGTRLTVV.

This clonotype came up a few times. This sequence may be a read error, since a much larger clone differs from it by one base. The chain links TRBV3-1 to TRBJ2-7; D is uncertain. CDR3 size: 13 residues. V was trimmed by 1 base and J by 0 bases, leaving 4 bases between them. Looked up from germline, CDR1 is LGHDT and CDR2 is YNNKEL (reference sequence). This CDR3 is CASSQANSYEQYF. CDR3 sequence (DNA): TGTGCCAGCAGCCAAGCCAACTCCTACGAGCAGTACTTC.

This clonotype was seen a few times. The CDR3 loop reads CASSVGQLQETQYF. Here the CDR3 DNA reads TGCGCCAGCAGCGTGGGACAGCTCCAAGAGACCCAGTACTTC. The chain employs TRBV5-1 and TRBJ2-5; 7 bases fit TRBD1. Germline-derived CDR1 and CDR2 are SGHRS and YFSETQ. The CDR3 is 14 residues long. J gave up 1 base and V 4 bases, and 4 bases lay outside the gene matches.

The rearrangement uses TRBV5-1 and TRBJ2-5, with a possible D match to TRBD2 (5 bases). Germline V gene lookup returns CDR1 SGHRS and CDR2 YFSETQ. The CDR3 runs 13 residues. The ends were cut back, 5 bases at V and 3 bases at J, with 11 bases in the middle. CDR3 in DNA: TGCGCCAGCAGGTTCGGGGAAGAAGAGACCCAGTACTTC. It is translated as CASRFGEEETQYF.

This clonotype was seen a few times. The chain uses TRBV10-3 and TRBJ2-1; D unresolved. Germline CDR1 and CDR2: ENHRY and SYGVKD. CDR3 length: 12 residues. V was pared by 4 bases and J by 7 bases, with 8 bases between. The chain's CDR3 is CAISGSRNEQFF. In nucleotides, the CDR3 is TGTGCCATCAGTGGGTCTCGTAATGAGCAGTTCTTC.